This T cell receptor (beta chain) was recovered during a study of vaccination and CD4 T cells after COVID-19. Worth noting for this clonotype: Its antigen is unknown.

The assay that was used to sequence DNA from cultured CD4+ T cells was the Oncomine TCR Beta short-read assay. Cultured CD4+ T cells were the source of extracted genomic DNA. MiXCR, applied by TCRdb to the PCR reads, yields one record per CDR3 protein. The sample includes some 25,000 distinct CDR3 sequences, 67% of them seen just once. The study's findings and limits: The cohort comprised relatively few convalescent patients, and no early post-infection timepoints were analyzed.

V lost 9 bases to trimming and J lost 6 bases; unmatched junction nucleotides: 8. The CDR3 has 14 residues. Germline-derived CDR1 and CDR2 are LNHDA and SQIVND (reference sequence). Treatment meaning: approximately nine-day PBMC culture with coronavirus spike peptide pools or control peptides (ViraFEST assay). The TCR sequence derives from a human donor who received a COVID-19 vaccine. The sample here was CD4+ T cells from blood, cultured in vitro, taken after SARS-CoV-2 vaccination. The V and J genes are TRBV19 and TRBJ1-6, with 7 bases aligning to TRBD1. CDR3 residues: CASKKTGSNSPLHF. Written as DNA, the CDR3 is TGTGCCAGCAAAAAGACAGGGAGTAATTCACCCCTCCACTTT.